Detailed here is one TCR beta chain. Assay: immunoSEQ multiplex PCR; the TCRdb copy retains only in-frame clones and omits some. The sample carries about 120,000 clones, approximately 87% recorded once. The data are from a study of blood T cell repertoires in COVID-19. Germline CDR1 and CDR2: SEHNR and FQNEAQ (reference sequence). CDR3 size: 16 residues. V lost 2 bases to trimming and J lost 6 bases, with 17 bases between them. The specimen sequenced was peripheral blood. This clonotype originated in a man in his 60s with acute or convalescent COVID-19. The chain uses TRBV7-9 and TRBJ1-3; TRBD1 might be the D (6 bases). Here the CDR3 reads CASSLTGTRFQNTIYF. The CDR3 DNA sequence: TGTGCCAGCAGCTTAACCGGGACAAGGTTCCAAAACACCATATATTTT. The whole variable domain, remainder taken from reference TRBV7-9 and TRBJ1-3, is DTGVSQNPRHKITKRGQNVTFRCDPISEHNRLYWYRQTLGQGPEFLTYFQNEAQLEKSRLLSDRFSAERPKGSFSTLEIQRTEQGDSAMYLCASSLTGTRFQNTIYFGEGSWLTVV.